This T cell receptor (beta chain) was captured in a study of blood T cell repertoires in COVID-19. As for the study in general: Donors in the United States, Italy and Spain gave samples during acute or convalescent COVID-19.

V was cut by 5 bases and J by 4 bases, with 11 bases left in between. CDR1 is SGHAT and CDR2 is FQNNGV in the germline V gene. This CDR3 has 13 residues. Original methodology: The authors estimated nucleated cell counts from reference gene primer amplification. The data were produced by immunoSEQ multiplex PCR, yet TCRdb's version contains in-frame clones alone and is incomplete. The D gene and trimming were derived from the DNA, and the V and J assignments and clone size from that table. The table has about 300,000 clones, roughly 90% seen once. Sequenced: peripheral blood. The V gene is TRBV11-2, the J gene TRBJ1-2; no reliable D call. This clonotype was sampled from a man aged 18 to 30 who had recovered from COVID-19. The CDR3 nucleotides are TGTGCCAGCAGCCTCCCTAACGTCTATGGCTACACCTTC. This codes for CASSLPNVYGYTF.